A selection of T cell receptor beta chains follows, all from one sample in a study of T cells in Graves' hyperthyroidism and ophthalmopathy. TCRdb ran MiXCR on the multiplex PCR reads and lists one entry per CDR3 protein. This sample has about 420,000 distinct CDR3 sequences; around a sixth occur once, and the top ten carry around an eighth. The sample comprised blood. The receptors were gathered from a woman aged 18-35 years with Graves' hyperthyroidism. Each CDR3 is given with its conserved first and last residue. A D gene is named only where the DNA matches it firmly. Clone size is not always given. Where it is, it says once, few, many or a class for expanded clones.

j_call v_call clone_size d_call cdr3_nt cdr3_aa
TRBJ2-3 TRBV27 few - TGTGCCAGCACCAAAACAGGGACCAGGGGAGGCACAGATACGCAGTATTTT CASTKTGTRGGTDTQYF
TRBJ2-1 TRBV29-1 few TRBD2 TGCAGCGTTGGGGCTAGCGGCCTCTACAATGAGCAGTTCTTC CSVGASGLYNEQFF
TRBJ2-3 TRBV7-3 many - TGTGCCAGCAGCTTAGGGATCGGGGGACGGGATACGCAGTATTTT CASSLGIGGRDTQYF
TRBJ1-1 TRBV9 many - TGTGCCAGCAGCGCCGCCCGCGCTTTGAACACTGAAGCTTTCTTT CASSAARALNTEAFF
TRBJ2-1 TRBV6-2/TRBV6-3 - - TGTGCCAGCAGTAACGCTGGGACTCCTAAGCAGTTCTTC CASSNAGTPKQFF
TRBJ1-1 TRBV5-8 many - TGTGCCAGCAGCGAGGACCCTACGCCTGTCTCTGAAGCTTTCTTT CASSEDPTPVSEAFF
TRBJ2-1 TRBV20-1 many TRBD2 TGCAGTGCTAGAGTTTTGCCCGGGACTAGCGGGAGTGTGAAGCAGTTCTTC CSARVLPGTSGSVKQFF
TRBJ1-4 TRBV29-1 - - TGCAGCGCCCGAACAGGGCCTGAAAAACTGTTTTTT CSARTGPEKLFF
TRBJ1-5 TRBV19 - - TGTGCCAGTAGTATAGTGCAGGGCCGGAGTCAGCCCCAGCATTTT CASSIVQGRSQPQHF
TRBJ2-7 TRBV5-6 many - TGTGCCAGCAGCCGTGGGACCCTGCTTTCCTACGAGCAGTACTTC CASSRGTLLSYEQYF
TRBJ1-6 TRBV20-1 many - TGCAGTGCTAGAGATGCAGGGAGCCACTATAATTCACCCCTCCACTTT CSARDAGSHYNSPLHF
TRBJ2-1 TRBV15 few TRBD2 TGTGCCACCAGCAGAGGACCGAGCGGGAGTGCCTACAATGAGCAGTTCTTC CATSRGPSGSAYNEQFF
TRBJ1-2 TRBV20-1 many TRBD1 TGCAGTGCGGGGGGGACAGGGGATTATGGCTACACCTTC CSAGGTGDYGYTF
TRBJ2-7 TRBV6-1 many TRBD2 TGTGCCAGCAGTTTCCTACTAGCGGGGTCCTACGAGCAGTACTTC CASSFLLAGSYEQYF
TRBJ2-1 TRBV4-1 once TRBD2 TGCGCCAGCAGCCAAGGCGGGAGGGAGGGTGCTGAGCAGTTCTTC CASSQGGREGAEQFF
TRBJ2-3 TRBV29-1 few TRBD2 TGCAGCGTGACGGGACTAGCGGGAACAAGCACAGATACGCAGTATTTT CSVTGLAGTSTDTQYF
TRBJ2-7 TRBV27 few TRBD2 TGTGCCAGCAGCGACCCAGCGGGAGTGGGGGAGCAGTACTTC CASSDPAGVGEQYF
TRBJ1-2 TRBV7-6 many - TGTGCCAGCAGCTTAGATAACCGGGATAACTATGGCTACACCTTC CASSLDNRDNYGYTF
TRBJ1-3 TRBV9 - - TGTGCCAGCACCAGAAAGGACAGCACGGGTGGAAACACCATATATTTT CASTRKDSTGGNTIYF
TRBJ1-2 TRBV13 many - TGTGCCAGCAGCTTAGGGCCCGGCAGGGTAGATGGCTACACCTTC CASSLGPGRVDGYTF
TRBJ1-4 TRBV7-9 - - TGTGCCAGCAGCTTTGAAACAGTGGGTGAAAAACTGTTTTTT CASSFETVGEKLFF
TRBJ2-7 TRBV4-2 few - TGTGCCAGCAGCCCTCCAGGCCTCCCGGCTGGCGAGCAGTACTTC CASSPPGLPAGEQYF
TRBJ1-2 TRBV2 few - TGTGCCAGTATGACGGGCGGGGGGCTAGGTGGCTACACCTTC CASMTGGGLGGYTF
TRBJ1-4 TRBV9 few TRBD1 TGTGCCAGCAGCGCAGGGGGGGTCACTAATGAAAAACTGTTTTTT CASSAGGVTNEKLFF
TRBJ2-1 TRBV12-3/TRBV12-4 - - TGTGCCAGCAGTTTTCCAGGGGGAAGCGGGCCGAACAATGAGCAGTTCTTC CASSFPGGSGPNNEQFF
TRBJ1-6 TRBV6-4 many - TGTGCCAGCAGTGACAGGGGCGATAATTCACCCCTCCACTTT CASSDRGDNSPLHF
TRBJ2-7 TRBV3-1 few - TGTGCCAGCAGCCTCCGACTGGGGGTTAGCGAGCAGTACTTC CASSLRLGVSEQYF
TRBJ2-5 TRBV7-2 many TRBD1 TGTGCCAGCAGCTTGGGCAACAGGGGAGAGACCCAGTACTTC CASSLGNRGETQYF
TRBJ1-5 TRBV24-1 few - TGTGCCACCAGGAGGACAGCTTATAGCAATCAGCCCCAGCATTTT CATRRTAYSNQPQHF
TRBJ2-2 TRBV24-1 many - TGTGCCACCAGTGATTTGCCCGGGAACGGGGAGCTGTTTTTT CATSDLPGNGELFF
TRBJ2-5 TRBV12-3/TRBV12-4 few - TGTGCCAGCAGTTTATATACAGGGGCGGGGGAGACCCAGTACTTC CASSLYTGAGETQYF
TRBJ2-3 TRBV20-1 few TRBD2 TGCAGCGGGTCGGCGGGGGGGACCCTTACTAGCACAGATACGCAGTATTTT CSGSAGGTLTSTDTQYF
TRBJ2-7 TRBV6-4 - TRBD1 TGTGCCAGCAGTGACTCGGGACAGGGCGAGCAGTACTTC CASSDSGQGEQYF